The rows below give T cell receptor beta chains drawn from one sample of a study of blood T cell repertoires in COVID-19. Only in-frame clones appear in the TCRdb table, and some are missing; sequencing was by immunoSEQ multiplex PCR. The sample contains some 37,000 clones, about 90% of which appear only once. The sequenced material came from peripheral blood. All receptors come from a woman between 70 and 85 years old with acute or convalescent COVID-19. Both conserved end residues are part of each CDR3. Only some rows state a clone size, as once, few, many or a class for expanded clones.

j_call clone_size v_call cdr3_aa
TRBJ2-1 - TRBV5-4 CASSLDRGGHNEQFF
TRBJ2-2 - TRBV5-1 CASSLAVITSGRRAGELFF
TRBJ1-5 - TRBV19 CASRQSGMFQPQHF
TRBJ2-1 once TRBV18 CASSPDRWTSGSWDEQFF
TRBJ2-2 - TRBV9 CASSVGGDHTGELFF
TRBJ1-2 - TRBV6-5 CASSSPPGYGYTF
TRBJ1-5 - TRBV5-1 CASSLSPTGTNQPQHF
TRBJ2-1 - TRBV7-2 CASSLTSLGRGRPYNEQFF
TRBJ2-2 - TRBV6-2/TRBV6-3 CASSYWTQNTGELFF
TRBJ1-1 - TRBV7-7 CASSPWTGENTEAFF
TRBJ1-3 - TRBV6-5 CASSSQGTGENTIYF
TRBJ1-3 - TRBV9 CASSVPSGNTIYF
TRBJ1-1 - TRBV7-3 CASSLSEQGEAFF
TRBJ2-1 - TRBV10-1 CASSESSSVNYNEQFF
TRBJ2-4 - TRBV18 CASSATGWDIQYF
TRBJ1-2 once TRBV19 CACIPHQSKYGYTF
TRBJ1-2 - TRBV28 CASSLGQLISYGYTF
TRBJ2-1 - TRBV7-9 CASSLQLAGGSEQFF